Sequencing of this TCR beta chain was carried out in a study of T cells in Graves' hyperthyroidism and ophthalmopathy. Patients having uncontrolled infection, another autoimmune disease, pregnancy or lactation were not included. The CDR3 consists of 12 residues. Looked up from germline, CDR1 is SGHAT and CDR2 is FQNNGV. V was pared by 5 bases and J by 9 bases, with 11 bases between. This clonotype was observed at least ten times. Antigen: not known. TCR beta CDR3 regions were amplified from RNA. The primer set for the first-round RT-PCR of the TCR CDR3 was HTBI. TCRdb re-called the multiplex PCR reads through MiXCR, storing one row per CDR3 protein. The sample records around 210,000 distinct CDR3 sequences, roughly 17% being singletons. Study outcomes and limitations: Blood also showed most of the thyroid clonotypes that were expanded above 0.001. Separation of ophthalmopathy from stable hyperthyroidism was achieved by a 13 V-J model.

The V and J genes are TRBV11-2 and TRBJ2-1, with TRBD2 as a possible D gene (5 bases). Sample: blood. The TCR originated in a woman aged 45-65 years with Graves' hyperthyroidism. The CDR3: CASSTLAGEQFF. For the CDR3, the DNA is TGTGCCAGCAGCACACTCGCGGGTGAGCAGTTCTTC.